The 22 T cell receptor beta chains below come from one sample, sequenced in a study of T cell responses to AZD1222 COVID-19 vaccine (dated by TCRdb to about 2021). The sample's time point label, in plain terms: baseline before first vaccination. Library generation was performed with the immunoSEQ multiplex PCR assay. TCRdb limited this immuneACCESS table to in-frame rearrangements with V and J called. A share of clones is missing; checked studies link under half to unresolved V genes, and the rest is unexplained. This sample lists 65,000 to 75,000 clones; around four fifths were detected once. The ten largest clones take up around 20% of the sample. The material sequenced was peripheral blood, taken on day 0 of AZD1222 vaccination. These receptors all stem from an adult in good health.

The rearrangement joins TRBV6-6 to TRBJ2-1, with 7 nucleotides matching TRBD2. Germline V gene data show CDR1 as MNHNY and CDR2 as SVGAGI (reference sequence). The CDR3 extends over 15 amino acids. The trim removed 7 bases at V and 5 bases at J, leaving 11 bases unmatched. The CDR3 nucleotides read TGTGCCAGCACCCCGCCGGCTAGCGGACACAATGAGCAGTTCTTC. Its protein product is CASTPPASGHNEQFF.

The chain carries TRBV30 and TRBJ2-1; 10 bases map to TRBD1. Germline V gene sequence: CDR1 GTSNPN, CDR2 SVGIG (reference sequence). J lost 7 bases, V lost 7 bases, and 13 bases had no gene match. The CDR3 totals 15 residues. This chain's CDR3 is CALLFRDRGWNEQFF. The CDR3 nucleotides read TGTGCCTTGCTATTCCGGGACAGGGGTTGGAATGAGCAGTTCTTC.

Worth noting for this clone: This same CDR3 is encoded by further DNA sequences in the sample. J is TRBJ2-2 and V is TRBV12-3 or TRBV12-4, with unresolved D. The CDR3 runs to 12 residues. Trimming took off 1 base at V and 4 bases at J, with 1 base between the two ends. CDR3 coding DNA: TGTGCCAGCAGTTTAGGCACCGGGGAGCTGTTTTTT. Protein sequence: CASSLGTGELFF.

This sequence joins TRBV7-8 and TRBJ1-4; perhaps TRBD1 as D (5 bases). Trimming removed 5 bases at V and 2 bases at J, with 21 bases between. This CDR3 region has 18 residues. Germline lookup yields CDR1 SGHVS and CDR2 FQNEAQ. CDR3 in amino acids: CASSGRWRGMRTNEKLFF. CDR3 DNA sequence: TGTGCCAGCAGCGGGCGTTGGCGGGGGATGAGGACTAATGAAAAACTGTTTTTT. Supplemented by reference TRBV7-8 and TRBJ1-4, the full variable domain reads GAGVSQSPRYKVAKRGQDVALRCDPISGHVSLFWYQQALGQGPEFLTYFQNEAQLDKSGLPSDRFFAERPEGSVSTLKIQRTQQEDSAVYLCASSGRWRGMRTNEKLFFGSGTQLSVL.

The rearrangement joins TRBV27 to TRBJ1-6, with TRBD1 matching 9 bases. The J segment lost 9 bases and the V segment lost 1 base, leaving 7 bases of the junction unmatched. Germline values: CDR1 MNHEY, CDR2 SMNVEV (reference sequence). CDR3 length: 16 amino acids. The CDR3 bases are TGTGCCAGCAGTTTATGGGCTACAGGGGGCGTTTCACCCCTCCACTTT. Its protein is CASSLWATGGVSPLHF.

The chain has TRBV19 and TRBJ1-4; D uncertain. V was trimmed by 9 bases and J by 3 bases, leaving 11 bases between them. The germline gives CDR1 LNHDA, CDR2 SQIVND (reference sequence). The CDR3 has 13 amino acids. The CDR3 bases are TGTGCCAGCGAAAATAGGCCTAATGAAAAACTGTTTTTT. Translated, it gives CASENRPNEKLFF.

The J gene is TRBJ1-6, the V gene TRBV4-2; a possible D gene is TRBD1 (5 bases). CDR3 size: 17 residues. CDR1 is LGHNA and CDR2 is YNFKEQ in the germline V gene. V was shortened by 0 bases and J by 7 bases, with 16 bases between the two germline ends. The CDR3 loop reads CASSQEGDGIGNSPLHF. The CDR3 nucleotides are TGTGCCAGCAGCCAAGAAGGGGACGGTATCGGAAATTCACCCCTCCACTTT.

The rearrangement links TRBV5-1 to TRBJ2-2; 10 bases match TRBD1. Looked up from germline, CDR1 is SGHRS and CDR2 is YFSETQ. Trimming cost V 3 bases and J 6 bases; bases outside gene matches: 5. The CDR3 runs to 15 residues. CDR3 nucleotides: TGCGCCAGCAGCTCCGGGACAGGGGAACCCGGGGAGCTGTTTTTT. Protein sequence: CASSSGTGEPGELFF.

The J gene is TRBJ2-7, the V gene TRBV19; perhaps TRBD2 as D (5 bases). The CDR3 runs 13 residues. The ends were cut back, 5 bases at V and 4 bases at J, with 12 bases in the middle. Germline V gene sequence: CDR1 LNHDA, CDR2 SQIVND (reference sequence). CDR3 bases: TGTGCCAGTAGTGATGGCGGCGGGTACGAGCAGTACTTC. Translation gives CASSDGGGYEQYF.

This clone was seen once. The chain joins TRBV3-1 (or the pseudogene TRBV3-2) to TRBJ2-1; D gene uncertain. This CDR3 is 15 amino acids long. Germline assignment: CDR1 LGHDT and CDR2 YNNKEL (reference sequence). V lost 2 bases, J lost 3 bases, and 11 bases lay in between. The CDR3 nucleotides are TGTGCCAGCAGCCAAACCGAAAAAAGCTACAATGAGCAGTTCTTC. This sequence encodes CASSQTEKSYNEQFF.

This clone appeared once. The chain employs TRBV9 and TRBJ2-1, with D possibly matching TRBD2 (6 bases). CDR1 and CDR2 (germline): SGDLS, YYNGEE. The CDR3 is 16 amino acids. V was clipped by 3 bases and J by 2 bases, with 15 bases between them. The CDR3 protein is CASSELGAGTYNEQFF. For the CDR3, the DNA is TGTGCCAGCAGCGAACTGGGAGCGGGTACCTACAATGAGCAGTTCTTC.

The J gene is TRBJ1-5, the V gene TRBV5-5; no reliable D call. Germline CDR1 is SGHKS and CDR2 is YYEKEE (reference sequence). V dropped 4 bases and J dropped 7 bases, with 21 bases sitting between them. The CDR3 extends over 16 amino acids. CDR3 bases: TGTGCCAGCAGCCCCCTCCATGAAGCCCTCGGGCAGCCCCAGCATTTT. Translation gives CASSPLHEALGQPQHF.

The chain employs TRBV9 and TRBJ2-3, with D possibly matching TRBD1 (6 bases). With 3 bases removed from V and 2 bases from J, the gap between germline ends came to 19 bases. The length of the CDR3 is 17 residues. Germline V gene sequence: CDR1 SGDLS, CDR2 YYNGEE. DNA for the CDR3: TGTGCCAGCAGCGCCGAGACTCCGGGACACTTCACAGATACGCAGTATTTT. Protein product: CASSAETPGHFTDTQYF.

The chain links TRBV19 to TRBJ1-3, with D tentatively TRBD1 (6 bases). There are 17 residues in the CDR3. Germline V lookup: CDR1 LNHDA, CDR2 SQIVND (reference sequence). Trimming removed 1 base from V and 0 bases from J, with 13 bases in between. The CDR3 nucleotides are TGTGCCAGTAGTATAGGACAGGCTCCTACCTCTGGAAACACCATATATTTT. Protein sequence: CASSIGQAPTSGNTIYF.

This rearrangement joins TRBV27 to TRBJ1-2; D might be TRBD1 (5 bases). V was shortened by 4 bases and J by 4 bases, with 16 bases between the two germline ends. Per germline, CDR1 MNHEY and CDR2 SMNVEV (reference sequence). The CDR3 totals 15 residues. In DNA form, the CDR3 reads TGTGCCAGCAGTTCAGAAATGGGGGTAGGCTATGGCTACACCTTC. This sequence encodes CASSSEMGVGYGYTF.

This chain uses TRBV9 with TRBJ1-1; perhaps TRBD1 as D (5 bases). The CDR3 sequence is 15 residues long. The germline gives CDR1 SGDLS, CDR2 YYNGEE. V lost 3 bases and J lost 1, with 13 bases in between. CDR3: CASSALGAGNTEAFF. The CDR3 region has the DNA TGTGCCAGCAGCGCATTAGGGGCGGGGAACACTGAAGCTTTCTTT.

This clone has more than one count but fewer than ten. The DNA for the CDR3 is TGTGCCAGCAGCTTAGAGTCTAACTATGGCTACACCTTC. It codes for CASSLESNYGYTF. The chain joins TRBV7-9 to TRBJ1-2; D call uncertain. CDR1 and CDR2 (germline): SEHNR, FQNEAQ (reference sequence). The CDR3 contains 13 residues. The ends were cut back, 1 base at V and 0 bases at J, with 3 bases in the middle.

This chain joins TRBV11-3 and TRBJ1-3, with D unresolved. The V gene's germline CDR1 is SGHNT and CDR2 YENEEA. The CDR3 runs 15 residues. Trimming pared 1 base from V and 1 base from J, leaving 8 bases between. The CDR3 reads CASSLAAGSGNTIYF. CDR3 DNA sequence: TGTGCCAGCAGCTTAGCGGCAGGATCTGGAAACACCATATATTTT.

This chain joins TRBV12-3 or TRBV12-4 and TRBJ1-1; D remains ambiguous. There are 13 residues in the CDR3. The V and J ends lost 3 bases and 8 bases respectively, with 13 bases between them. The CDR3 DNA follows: TGTGCCAGCAGTTTCAAGGGTTCCGGGGAAGCTTTCTTT. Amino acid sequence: CASSFKGSGEAFF.

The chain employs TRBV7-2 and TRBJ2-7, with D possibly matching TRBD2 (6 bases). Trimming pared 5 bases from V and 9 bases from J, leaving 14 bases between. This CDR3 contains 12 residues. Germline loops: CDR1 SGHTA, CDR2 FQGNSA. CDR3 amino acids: CASSPTSMRQYF. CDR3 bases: TGTGCCAGCAGCCCGACTAGTATGAGGCAGTACTTC.

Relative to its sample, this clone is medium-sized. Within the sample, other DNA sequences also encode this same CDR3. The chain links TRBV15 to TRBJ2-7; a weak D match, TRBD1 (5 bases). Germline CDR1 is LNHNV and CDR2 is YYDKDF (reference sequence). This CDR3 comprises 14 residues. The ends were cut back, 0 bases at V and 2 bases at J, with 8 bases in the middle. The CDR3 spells CATSRDQGPYEQYF. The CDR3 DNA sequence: TGTGCCACCAGCAGAGATCAGGGCCCCTACGAGCAGTACTTC.

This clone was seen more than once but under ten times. The CDR3 loop is CASSPEQGLRAFF. CDR3 bases: TGTGCCAGCTCACCAGAACAGGGACTCAGGGCTTTCTTT. The gene calls are TRBV18 and TRBJ1-1; tentative D call: TRBD1 (6 bases). The V gene lost 2 bases and the J gene lost 11 bases, with 15 bases spanning the gap. Germline CDR1 KGHSH, CDR2 LQKENI. The CDR3 has 13 amino acids.